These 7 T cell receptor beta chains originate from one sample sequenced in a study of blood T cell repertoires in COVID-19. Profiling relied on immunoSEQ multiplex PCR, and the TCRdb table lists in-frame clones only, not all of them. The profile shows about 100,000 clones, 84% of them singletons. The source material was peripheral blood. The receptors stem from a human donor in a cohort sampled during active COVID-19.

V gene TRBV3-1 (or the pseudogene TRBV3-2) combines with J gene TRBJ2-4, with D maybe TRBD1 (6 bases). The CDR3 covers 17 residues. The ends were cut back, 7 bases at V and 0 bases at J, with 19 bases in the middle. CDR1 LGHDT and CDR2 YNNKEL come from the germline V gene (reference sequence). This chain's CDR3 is CASTDQNGQLAKNIQYF. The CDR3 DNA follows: TGTGCCAGCACCGACCAAAATGGACAGTTAGCCAAAAACATTCAGTACTTC.

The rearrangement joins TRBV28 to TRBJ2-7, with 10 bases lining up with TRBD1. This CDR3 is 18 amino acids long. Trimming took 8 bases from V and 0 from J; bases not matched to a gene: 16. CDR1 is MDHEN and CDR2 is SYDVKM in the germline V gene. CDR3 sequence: CASSSLPGQGSSSYEQYF. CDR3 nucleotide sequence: TGTGCCAGCTCTTCCTTACCGGGACAGGGGTCTTCCTCCTACGAGCAGTACTTC. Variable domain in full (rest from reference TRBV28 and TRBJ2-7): DVKVTQSSRYLVKRTGEKVFLECVQDMDHENMFWYRQDPGLGLRLIYFSYDVKMKEKGDIPEGYSVSREKKERFSLILESASTNQTSMYLCASSSLPGQGSSSYEQYFGPGTRLTVT.

This chain's CDR3 is CASSFRGGATNEKLFF. CDR3 DNA sequence: TGTGCCAGCAGCTTTAGAGGGGGTGCAACTAATGAAAAACTGTTTTTT. V gene TRBV7-2 combines with J gene TRBJ1-4; tentative D call: TRBD1 (6 bases). The V end was cut by 3 bases, the J end by 0 bases, with 11 bases between. The germline V gene encodes CDR1 SGHTA and CDR2 FQGNSA. The CDR3 sequence is 16 residues long.

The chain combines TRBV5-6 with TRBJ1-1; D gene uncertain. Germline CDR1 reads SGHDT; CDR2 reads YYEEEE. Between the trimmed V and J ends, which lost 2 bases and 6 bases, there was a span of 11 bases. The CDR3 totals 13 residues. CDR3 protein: CASSFREVAEAFF. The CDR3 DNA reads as TGTGCCAGCAGCTTCCGGGAGGTGGCTGAAGCTTTCTTT.

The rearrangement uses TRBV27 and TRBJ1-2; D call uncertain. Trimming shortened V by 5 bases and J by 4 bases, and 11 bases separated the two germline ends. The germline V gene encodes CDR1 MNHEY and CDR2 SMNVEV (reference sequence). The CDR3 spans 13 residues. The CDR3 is CASSTGGTYGYTF. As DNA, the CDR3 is TGTGCCAGCAGTACTGGTGGTACCTATGGCTACACCTTC.

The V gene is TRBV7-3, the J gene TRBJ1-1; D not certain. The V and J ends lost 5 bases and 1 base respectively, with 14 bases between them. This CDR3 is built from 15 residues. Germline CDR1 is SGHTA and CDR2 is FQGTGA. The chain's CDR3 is CASSPSGGRNTEAFF. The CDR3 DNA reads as TGTGCCAGCAGCCCCTCGGGAGGACGGAACACTGAAGCTTTCTTT.

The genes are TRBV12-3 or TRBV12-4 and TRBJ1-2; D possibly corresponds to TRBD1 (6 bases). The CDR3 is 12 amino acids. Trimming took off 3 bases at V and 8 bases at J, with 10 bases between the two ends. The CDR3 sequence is CASSFGQSGYTF. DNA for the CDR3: TGTGCCAGCAGTTTTGGACAGTCAGGCTACACCTTC.